This T cell receptor beta chain derives from a study of identical twins. A universal primer site was added by template switching, and unique molecular identifiers were carried by the cDNA. TCRdb independently ran MiXCR on the 5' RACE reads; one entry per CDR3 protein. The data show about 550,000 distinct CDR3 sequences, around 20% seen once. These data were also reused for a study on yellow fever vaccine responses in identical twins.

The clonotype originates from a woman aged 18-29 years in good health. The specimen sequenced was CD4+ T cells sorted from blood.

The CDR3 nucleotides read TGTGCCAGCAGCTTACAAGGTGGGATTGAGCAGTTCTTC. This sequence encodes CASSLQGGIEQFF. The V and J genes are TRBV7-8 and TRBJ2-1, with no clear D. This CDR3 is built from 13 residues. Germline V gives CDR1 SGHVS, CDR2 FQNEAQ. V was cut by 2 bases and J by 9 bases, with 11 bases left in between.